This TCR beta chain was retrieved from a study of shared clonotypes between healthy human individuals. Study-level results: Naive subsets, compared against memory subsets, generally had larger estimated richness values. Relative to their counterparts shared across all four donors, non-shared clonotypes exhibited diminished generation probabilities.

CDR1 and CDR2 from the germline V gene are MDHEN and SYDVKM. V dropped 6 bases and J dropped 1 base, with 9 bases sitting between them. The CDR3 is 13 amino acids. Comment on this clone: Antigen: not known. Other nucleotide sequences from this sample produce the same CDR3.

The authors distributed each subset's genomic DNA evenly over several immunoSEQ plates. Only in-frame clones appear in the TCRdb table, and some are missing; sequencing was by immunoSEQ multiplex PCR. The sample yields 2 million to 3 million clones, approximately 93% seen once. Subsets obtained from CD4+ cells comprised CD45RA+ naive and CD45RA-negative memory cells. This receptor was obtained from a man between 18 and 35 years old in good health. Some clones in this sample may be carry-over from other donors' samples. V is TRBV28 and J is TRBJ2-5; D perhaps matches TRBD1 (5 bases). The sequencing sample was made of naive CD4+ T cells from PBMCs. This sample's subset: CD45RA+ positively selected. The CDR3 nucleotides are TGTGCCAGCAGCCTAGGGGCCCAAGAGACCCAGTACTTC. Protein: CASSLGAQETQYF.